A single sample gave rise to the 16 T cell receptor beta chains below, sequenced in a study of cytomegalovirus exposure and HLA in healthy donors. 13 Jbeta primers and 60 Vbeta primers were used for the PCR. Here immunoSEQ multiplex PCR was the method, and the copy in TCRdb shows in-frame clones only, minus some. The sample has tens of thousands of clones, about 70% seen once. The sequenced material came from PBMCs. These receptors all stem from a young man in good health and CMV-seronegative.

The chain carries TRBV5-6 and TRBJ2-4; possible D gene TRBD2, 5 bases. Germline CDR1 SGHDT, CDR2 YYEEEE. The V end lost 4 bases, the J end lost 8 bases, and 19 bases lay between the germline ends. CDR3 length: 15 amino acids. Written as DNA, the CDR3 is TGTGCCAGCAGCCCCACCCTAGCCGGCGTGGACATTCAGTACTTC. The encoded protein is CASSPTLAGVDIQYF.

This chain links TRBV5-1 with TRBJ2-3; the D gene is possibly TRBD2 (6 bases). V was cut by 4 bases and J by 5 bases, with 23 bases left in between. The CDR3 is 17 residues long. The germline V gene encodes CDR1 SGHRS and CDR2 YFSETQ. Here the CDR3 reads CASSAKVGAGFIDTQYF. The CDR3 DNA reads as TGCGCCAGCAGCGCTAAGGTTGGGGCGGGATTTATAGATACGCAGTATTTT. The variable domain in full, completed from reference TRBV5-1 and TRBJ2-3, reads KAGVTQTPRYLIKTRGQQVTLSCSPISGHRSVSWYQQTPGQGLQFLFEYFSETQRNKGNFPGRFSGRQFSNSRSEMNVSTLELGDSALYLCASSAKVGAGFIDTQYFGPGTRLTVL.

The gene calls are TRBV11-3 and TRBJ2-2, with D possibly TRBD2 on 6 matching bases. Germline V lookup: CDR1 SGHNT, CDR2 YENEEA. V was clipped by 4 bases and J by 7 bases, with 16 bases between them. The CDR3 contains 15 residues. The DNA of the CDR3 is TGTGCCAGCAGCTCAGGAGGGTCCGATAGCGGGGAGCTGTTTTTT. Protein product: CASSSGGSDSGELFF.

This chain links TRBV7-6 with TRBJ2-5; D might be TRBD1 (6 bases). CDR3 length equals 16 residues. V dropped 0 bases and J dropped 5 bases, with 16 bases sitting between them. Germline V gene lookup returns CDR1 SGHVS and CDR2 FNYEAQ. The CDR3 sequence is CASSLAGTSREETQYF. DNA of the CDR3: TGTGCCAGCAGCTTAGCTGGGACATCCAGGGAGGAGACCCAGTACTTC.

By sample share, this clone is medium-sized. V gene TRBV5-6 combines with J gene TRBJ1-2; possible D gene TRBD1, 6 bases. This CDR3 region has 15 residues. Germline assignment: CDR1 SGHDT and CDR2 YYEEEE. Between the trimmed V and J ends, which lost 3 bases and 13 bases, there was a span of 25 bases. CDR3 sequence reads: CASSSPGTTGRLVTF. The CDR3 DNA reads as TGTGCCAGCAGCTCCCCCGGGACAACGGGAAGGTTGGTCACCTTC.

This clone appeared a few times. This chain connects TRBV4-1 to TRBJ2-3; D might be TRBD1 (6 bases). The ends were cut back, 0 bases at V and 0 bases at J, with 13 bases in the middle. CDR1 is MGHRA and CDR2 is YSYEKL in the germline V gene. The CDR3 has 17 amino acids. Here the CDR3 reads CASSQDLTGSSTDTQYF. In DNA, the CDR3 is TGCGCCAGCAGCCAAGACCTGACAGGATCTAGCACAGATACGCAGTATTTT.

The chain couples TRBV30 to TRBJ2-4, with D possibly TRBD2 on 6 matching bases. Trimming left V 3 bases short and J 6 bases short, with 15 bases between. The CDR3 consists of 14 residues. Germline CDR1 and CDR2: GTSNPN and SVGIG (reference sequence). The CDR3 protein is CAWSVSGVRNIQYF. The CDR3 DNA sequence: TGTGCCTGGAGCGTATCGGGGGTGAGAAACATTCAGTACTTC. Full variable domain (remainder filled in from reference TRBV30 and TRBJ2-4): SQTIHQWPATLVQPVGSPLSLECTVEGTSNPNLYWYRQAAGRGLQLLFYSVGIGQISSEVPQNLSASRPQDRQFILSSKKLLLSDSGFYLCAWSVSGVRNIQYFGAGTRLSVL.

The V call is TRBV7-9, the J call TRBJ1-4, with D hard to call. The CDR3 is 16 amino acids. Germline V gene data show CDR1 as SEHNR and CDR2 as FQNEAQ (reference sequence). The V gene lost 5 bases and the J gene lost 0 bases, with 13 bases spanning the gap. The CDR3 is CASSPIESATNEKLFF. The CDR3 DNA reads TGTGCCAGCAGCCCGATCGAGAGTGCAACTAATGAAAAACTGTTTTTT.

The V and J genes are TRBV6-4 and TRBJ1-1, with 7 nucleotides matching TRBD1. The V and J ends lost 6 bases and 1 base, in that order; junction bases with no gene match: 8. Germline-derived CDR1 and CDR2 are MRHNA and SNTAGT. This CDR3 contains 15 residues. The DNA of the CDR3 is TGTGCCAGCAGCCCACAGGGGTTGGGGAACACTGAAGCTTTCTTT. This translates into CASSPQGLGNTEAFF.

The chain has TRBV19 and TRBJ1-1, with 10 bases aligning to TRBD1. V dropped 4 bases and J dropped 4; count of bases not matched to a gene: 9. The CDR3 sequence is 16 residues long. Germline lookup yields CDR1 LNHDA and CDR2 SQIVND (reference sequence). CDR3 sequence: CASSTRDRGRSTEAFF. DNA of the CDR3: TGTGCCAGTAGTACCCGAGACAGGGGGCGTAGCACTGAAGCTTTCTTT.

V is TRBV5-1 and J is TRBJ2-7, with 12 bases that match TRBD2. The CDR3 loop spans 15 amino acids. Germline CDR1 is SGHRS and CDR2 is YFSETQ. V lost 4 bases and J lost 7; bases outside the gene matches: 9. The CDR3 loop reads CASSLGTSGLGEQYF. CDR3 in DNA: TGCGCCAGCAGCCTAGGGACTAGCGGGTTAGGGGAGCAGTACTTC.

The chain links TRBV20-1 to TRBJ2-5; D is undetermined. The CDR3 length is 10 residues. CDR1 and CDR2 from the germline V gene are DFQATT and SNEGSKA (reference sequence). V shed 3 bases and J shed 5 bases, with 4 bases lying between them. The CDR3 is CSASGETQYF. The CDR3 nucleotides read TGCAGTGCTAGCGGTGAGACCCAGTACTTC.

The V and J genes are TRBV4-2 and TRBJ2-3; 12 nucleotides match TRBD2. V shed 0 bases and J 2 bases; nucleotides not matched to a gene: 9. Germline V gene sequence: CDR1 LGHNA, CDR2 YNFKEQ. CDR3 length: 19 amino acids. CDR3 sequence reads: CASSQDHRTSGIPTDTQYF. In nucleotides, the CDR3 is TGTGCCAGCAGCCAAGATCACAGGACTAGCGGGATTCCCACAGATACGCAGTATTTT.

This rearrangement joins TRBV27 to TRBJ2-2; 7 positions agree with TRBD2. Losses at the gene ends were 5 bases for V and 5 bases for J; bases not matched to a gene: 20. CDR3 length: 19 amino acids. Per the germline V gene, CDR1 is MNHEY and CDR2 is SMNVEV (reference sequence). CDR3 sequence reads: CASSRKTVGGTGTTGELFF. CDR3 DNA: TGTGCCAGCAGTCGCAAGACCGTCGGGGGGACGGGCACTACCGGGGAGCTGTTTTTT.

The chain couples TRBV6-5 to TRBJ1-4, with D possibly TRBD1 on 5 matching bases. The CDR3 extends over 14 amino acids. Germline CDR1 and CDR2: MNHEY and SVGAGI. V lost 0 bases to trimming and J lost 11 bases, with 13 bases between them. CDR3 residues: CASSYSSGGRKLFF. The CDR3 coding sequence is TGTGCCAGCAGTTACTCGAGTGGGGGGAGGAAACTGTTTTTT.

V usage is TRBV5-1 and J usage is TRBJ2-7; D is ambiguous. Germline CDR1 reads SGHRS; CDR2 reads YFSETQ. CDR3 length equals 14 residues. V dropped 0 bases and J dropped 1 base, with 8 bases sitting between them. The CDR3 is CASSLAGFSYEQYF. The CDR3, as DNA: TGCGCCAGCAGCTTGGCCGGGTTTTCCTACGAGCAGTACTTC. Full variable domain (rest looked up from reference TRBV5-1 and TRBJ2-7): KAGVTQTPRYLIKTRGQQVTLSCSPISGHRSVSWYQQTPGQGLQFLFEYFSETQRNKGNFPGRFSGRQFSNSRSEMNVSTLELGDSALYLCASSLAGFSYEQYFGPGTRLTVT.